These 21 T cell receptor beta chains were all obtained from the same sample, sequenced in a study of shared clonotypes between healthy human individuals. Assay: immunoSEQ multiplex PCR; the TCRdb copy retains only in-frame clones and omits some. The sample lists some 790,000 clones, about two thirds occurring once. The sample consisted of memory CD4+ T cells sorted from blood. The sample's subset: CD45RA-negative fraction. These TCRs come from a woman aged 25 to 39 in good health.

This sequence joins TRBV5-1 and TRBJ2-2; either TRBD1 or TRBD2 may fit D (5 bases each). This CDR3 has 16 amino acids. The germline gives CDR1 SGHRS, CDR2 YFSETQ. Trimming removed 4 bases from V and 4 bases from J, with 17 bases in between. The DNA for the CDR3 is TGCGCCAGCAGCCCAGGGTGGGGACGGTCCACCGGGGAGCTGTTTTTT. This encodes CASSPGWGRSTGELFF.

This clone has a handful of counts. J is TRBJ2-2 and V is TRBV19; 7 nucleotides match TRBD2. V shed 5 bases and J 6 bases; nucleotides not matched to a gene: 9. Germline-derived CDR1 and CDR2 are LNHDA and SQIVND (reference sequence). This CDR3 region has 15 residues. The DNA of the CDR3 is TGTGCCAGTAGTCCAATATCCACTAGCGCCGGGGAGCTGTTTTTT. It yields the protein CASSPISTSAGELFF.

The chain couples TRBV6-1 to TRBJ1-5; D gene uncertain. The V end was cut by 0 bases, the J end by 2 bases, with 17 bases between. CDR3 length: 18 residues. CDR1 and CDR2 (germline): MNHNS, SASEGT. CDR3 region: CASSEAERKGMRNQPQHF. The DNA of the CDR3 is TGTGCCAGCAGTGAAGCCGAGCGAAAGGGAATGCGCAATCAGCCCCAGCATTTT.

The chain combines TRBV18 with TRBJ1-2, with TRBD1 matching over 7 bases. CDR1 and CDR2 from the germline V gene are KGHSH and LQKENI. Trimming took 3 bases from V and 4 from J; bases not matched to a gene: 5. The CDR3 runs 14 residues. In DNA form, the CDR3 reads TGTGCCAGCTCACCCGAGACAGGGTCCTATGGCTACACCTTC. Its protein product is CASSPETGSYGYTF.

The chain joins TRBV11-2 to TRBJ2-7, with D maybe TRBD2 (6 bases). Germline V gives CDR1 SGHAT, CDR2 FQNNGV. CDR3 length equals 13 residues. With 5 bases removed from V and 7 bases from J, the gap between germline ends came to 15 bases. The chain's CDR3 is CASSLISAGEQYF. CDR3 DNA sequence: TGTGCCAGCAGCCTGATTAGCGCGGGGGAGCAGTACTTC. Full variable domain (rest looked up from reference TRBV11-2 and TRBJ2-7): EAGVAQSPRYKIIEKRQSVAFWCNPISGHATLYWYQQILGQGPKLLIQFQNNGVVDDSQLPKDRFSAERLKGVDSTLKIQPAKLEDSAVYLCASSLISAGEQYFGPGTRLTVT.

The rearrangement links TRBV2 to TRBJ2-7, with unresolved D. Trimming took 5 bases from V and 2 from J, leaving 1 base between them. Germline CDR1 reads SNHLY; CDR2 reads FYNNEI. The length of the CDR3 is 10 residues. CDR3 sequence reads: CASSPYEQYF. The CDR3 DNA sequence: TGTGCCAGCAGTCCCTACGAGCAGTACTTC.

The chain uses TRBV28 and TRBJ2-4, with D unclear. Germline V gene sequence: CDR1 MDHEN, CDR2 SYDVKM. CDR3 length: 17 amino acids. V lost 2 bases to trimming and J lost 0 bases, with 14 bases between them. CDR3 region: CASSLVSTILAKNIQYF. The CDR3 region has the DNA TGTGCCAGCAGTTTAGTTAGTACCATATTAGCCAAAAACATTCAGTACTTC.

This chain links TRBV2 with TRBJ2-1; the match to TRBD2 covers 8 bases. Germline V gives CDR1 SNHLY, CDR2 FYNNEI. With 5 bases clipped from V and 7 bases from J, the junction kept 16 bases outside the gene matches. The CDR3 runs to 17 residues. CDR3 sequence (DNA): TGTGCCAGCAGTCGCGCCCAGGGGACTAGAGTACTGAATGAGCAGTTCTTC. This translates into CASSRAQGTRVLNEQFF.

In its sample, this clone was seen a few times. CDR3 sequence: CASSDNIRVHF. CDR3 in DNA: TGTGCCAGCAGTGATAATATTAGGGTCCACTTT. The chain uses TRBV25-1 and TRBJ1-6; D unclear. Trimming took off 3 bases at V and 17 bases at J, with 11 bases between the two ends. Germline CDR1 is MGHDK and CDR2 is SYGVNS. This CDR3 comprises 11 residues.

This clone came up a few times. Other nucleotide sequences in the sample specify the same CDR3. The chain employs TRBV13 and TRBJ1-2; no clear D gene. In germline, CDR1 is PRHDT, CDR2 FYEKMQ (reference sequence). The CDR3 has 13 residues. V shed 2 bases and J shed 4 bases, with 8 bases lying between them. CDR3 DNA: TGTGCCAGCAGCTTACGAGGGTCCTATGGCTACACCTTC. This sequence encodes CASSLRGSYGYTF.

The CDR3 coding sequence is TGCAGCGTCACCAGAACAGGGTTCCAAGAGACCCAGTACTTC. Its protein product is CSVTRTGFQETQYF. The gene calls are TRBV29-1 and TRBJ2-5; D is perhaps TRBD1 (6 bases). The V and J ends lost 6 bases and 1 base respectively, with 15 bases between them. Per the germline V gene, CDR1 is SQVTM and CDR2 is ANQGSEA. The CDR3 consists of 14 residues.

The rearrangement joins TRBV30 to TRBJ1-4; a possible D gene is TRBD1 (6 bases). Germline V gene data show CDR1 as GTSNPN and CDR2 as SVGIG (reference sequence). Trimming removed 0 bases at V and 1 base at J, with 15 bases between. This CDR3 has 17 residues. For the CDR3, the DNA is TGTGCCTGGAGTGTACTTTTAGGGGGGGAAACTAATGAAAAACTGTTTTTT. Translating it yields CAWSVLLGGETNEKLFF. Filled out from reference TRBV30 and TRBJ1-4, the complete variable domain reads SQTIHQWPATLVQPVGSPLSLECTVEGTSNPNLYWYRQAAGRGLQLLFYSVGIGQISSEVPQNLSASRPQDRQFILSSKKLLLSDSGFYLCAWSVLLGGETNEKLFFGSGTQLSVL.

At least ten counts were recorded for this clone. The chain has TRBV7-9 and TRBJ1-4; D perhaps matches TRBD1 (6 bases). Germline assignment: CDR1 SEHNR and CDR2 FQNEAQ (reference sequence). Trimming stripped 5 bases from V and 0 bases from J, with 13 bases between. The CDR3 is 16 residues long. The CDR3 here is CASSPVGGSTNEKLFF. The CDR3 region has the DNA TGTGCCAGCAGCCCTGTGGGGGGCTCAACTAATGAAAAACTGTTTTTT.

V usage is TRBV5-1 and J usage is TRBJ2-2; no reliable D call. Germline V gene lookup returns CDR1 SGHRS and CDR2 YFSETQ. Trimming stripped 0 bases from V and 7 bases from J, with 10 bases between. The CDR3 loop spans 14 amino acids. In nucleotides, the CDR3 is TGCGCCAGCAGCTTGGGGCAGTCGCGCGGGGAGCTGTTTTTT. Translating it yields CASSLGQSRGELFF.

The chain uses TRBV19 and TRBJ2-7; TRBD2 aligns across 7 bases. The V gene end was trimmed by 8 bases and the J gene end by 2 bases; junction bases not matched to a gene: 15. Germline CDR1 and CDR2: LNHDA and SQIVND (reference sequence). CDR3 length: 16 residues. The CDR3 sequence is CASSPLAGAEAYEQYF. Here the CDR3 DNA reads TGTGCCAGTTCCCCTTTAGCGGGCGCGGAAGCCTACGAGCAGTACTTC.

The chain uses TRBV18 and TRBJ2-4; 8 nucleotides align to TRBD1. From germline, CDR1 is KGHSH and CDR2 LQKENI. This CDR3 region has 14 residues. The V segment lost 3 bases and the J segment 9 bases; nucleotides outside the gene matches: 7. The CDR3 reads CASSPTKGQAIQYF. CDR3 nucleotide sequence: TGTGCCAGCTCACCGACAAAGGGACAGGCCATTCAGTACTTC.

Comment on this clone: Other DNA sequences within the sample encode an identical CDR3. The CDR3 is CASSSPSYEQYF. The CDR3 DNA reads TGTGCCAGCAGTTCCCCCTCCTACGAGCAGTACTTC. The V gene is TRBV28, the J gene TRBJ2-7; D gene uncertain. The CDR3 runs 12 residues. The germline gives CDR1 MDHEN, CDR2 SYDVKM. With 4 bases removed from V and 0 bases from J, the gap between germline ends came to 4 bases. Supplemented by reference TRBV28 and TRBJ2-7, the full variable domain reads DVKVTQSSRYLVKRTGEKVFLECVQDMDHENMFWYRQDPGLGLRLIYFSYDVKMKEKGDIPEGYSVSREKKERFSLILESASTNQTSMYLCASSSPSYEQYFGPGTRLTVT.

This sequence joins TRBV27 and TRBJ2-7; 10 bases align to TRBD2. With 4 bases clipped from V and 1 base from J, the junction kept 7 bases outside the gene matches. This CDR3 has 16 residues. Germline values: CDR1 MNHEY, CDR2 SMNVEV (reference sequence). The CDR3 DNA follows: TGTGCCAGCAGTTCCCCAAGTAGCGGGAGGTCCTACGAGCAGTACTTC. Encoded protein: CASSSPSSGRSYEQYF.

Note on this clone: Other DNA sequences in the sample encode the same CDR3. The genes are TRBV5-6 and TRBJ1-2; D uncertain. CDR3 length equals 12 residues. Germline loops: CDR1 SGHDT, CDR2 YYEEEE. V was pared by 0 bases and J by 5 bases, with 5 bases between. CDR3 nucleotides: TGTGCCAGCAGCTTGGCCGGGTATGGCTACACCTTC. It codes for CASSLAGYGYTF.

The chain recombines TRBV28 with TRBJ2-2; perhaps TRBD1 as D (7 bases). CDR1 is MDHEN and CDR2 is SYDVKM in the germline V gene. The V and J ends lost 1 base and 9 bases respectively, with 12 bases between them. The CDR3 runs 14 residues. The CDR3 is CASSLLQGRRELFF. The DNA of the CDR3 is TGTGCCAGCAGTTTATTACAGGGGAGGAGGGAGCTGTTTTTT.

The chain employs TRBV5-1 and TRBJ1-2, with unresolved D. Germline CDR1 reads SGHRS; CDR2 reads YFSETQ. The V gene lost 4 bases and the J gene lost 2 bases, with 12 bases spanning the gap. The CDR3 spans 14 residues. CDR3 sequence reads: CASSPRTDNYGYTF. Here the CDR3 DNA reads TGCGCCAGCAGCCCCCGAACAGACAACTATGGCTACACCTTC.